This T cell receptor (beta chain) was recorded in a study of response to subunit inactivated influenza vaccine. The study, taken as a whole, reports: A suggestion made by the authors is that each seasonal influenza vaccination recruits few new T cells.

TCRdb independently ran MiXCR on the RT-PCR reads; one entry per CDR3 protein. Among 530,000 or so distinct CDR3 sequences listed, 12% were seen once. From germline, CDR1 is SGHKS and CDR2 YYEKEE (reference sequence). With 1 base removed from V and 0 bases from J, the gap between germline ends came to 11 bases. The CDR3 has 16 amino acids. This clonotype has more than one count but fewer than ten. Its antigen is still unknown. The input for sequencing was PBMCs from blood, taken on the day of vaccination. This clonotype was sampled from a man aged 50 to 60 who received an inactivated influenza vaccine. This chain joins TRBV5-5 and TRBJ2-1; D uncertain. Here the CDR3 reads CASSLIPGPSYNEQFF. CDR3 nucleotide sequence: TGTGCCAGCAGCTTGATCCCTGGACCCTCCTACAATGAGCAGTTCTTC.